This is a list of T cell receptor beta chains from one sample in a study of blood T cell repertoires in COVID-19. Sequencing was performed with immunoSEQ multiplex PCR; in TCRdb, only in-frame clones are kept and a portion is missing. The table lists roughly 170,000 clones, 88% of them singletons, with roughly 24% in the top ten. Sequencing was performed on peripheral blood. All receptors derive from a man in his 60s with acute or convalescent COVID-19. CDR3s include the opening cysteine and the closing phenylalanine or tryptophan. The D gene is left open where the match is weak. Some rows mark clone size as missing; the rest say once, few, many or name a class of expanded clone.

CDR3 length: 17
D gene: .
J gene: TRBJ1-2
clone size: once
V gene: TRBV3-1/TRBV3-2
CDR3 DNA: TGTGCCAGCAGCCAAGCGGGGGGCTACCCAGCTAACTATGGCTACACCTTC
CDR3 protein: CASSQAGGYPANYGYTF

CDR3 length: 13
D gene: .
J gene: TRBJ2-5
clone size: .
V gene: TRBV5-1
CDR3 DNA: TGCGCCAGCAGCTTCGCAGGGCAAGAGACCCAGTACTTC
CDR3 protein: CASSFAGQETQYF

CDR3 length: 14
D gene: .
J gene: TRBJ1-2
clone size: .
V gene: TRBV6-5
CDR3 DNA: TGTGCCAGCACCCAAAGGGGCTTTAACTATGGCTACACCTTC
CDR3 protein: CASTQRGFNYGYTF

CDR3 length: 14
D gene: TRBD1
J gene: TRBJ1-2
clone size: few
V gene: TRBV5-5
CDR3 DNA: TGTGCCAGCAGCTTGGAACAGGGGAGCTATGGCTACACCTTC
CDR3 protein: CASSLEQGSYGYTF

CDR3 length: 17
D gene: .
J gene: TRBJ2-1
clone size: .
V gene: TRBV21-1
CDR3 DNA: TGTGCCAGCAGCAGAGACGCACCTAATGGGCCCTACAATGAGCAGTTCTTC
CDR3 protein: CASSRDAPNGPYNEQFF

CDR3 length: 15
D gene: TRBD1
J gene: TRBJ1-5
clone size: many
V gene: TRBV19
CDR3 DNA: TGTGCCAGTAGTCTGGGACAGGGAATCAATCAGCCCCAGCATTTT
CDR3 protein: CASSLGQGINQPQHF

CDR3 length: 14
D gene: .
J gene: TRBJ2-7
clone size: .
V gene: TRBV5-5
CDR3 DNA: TGTGCCAGCAGCTTTATTGGGGGCAGGTACGAGCAGTACTTC
CDR3 protein: CASSFIGGRYEQYF

CDR3 length: 16
D gene: .
J gene: TRBJ2-6
clone size: .
V gene: TRBV24-1
CDR3 DNA: TGTGCCACTTCACTTACAGGTACCTCTGGGGCCAACGTCCTGACTTTC
CDR3 protein: CATSLTGTSGANVLTF

CDR3 length: 14
D gene: TRBD1
J gene: TRBJ1-2
clone size: .
V gene: TRBV7-9
CDR3 DNA: TGTGCCAGCAGCCCGACAGGGGGTGTGGATGGCTACACCTTC
CDR3 protein: CASSPTGGVDGYTF

CDR3 length: 15
D gene: TRBD1
J gene: TRBJ2-4
clone size: once
V gene: TRBV19
CDR3 DNA: TGTGCCAGTAGTACCCCCCGGGACAGGGGAGGCATTCAGTACTTC
CDR3 protein: CASSTPRDRGGIQYF

CDR3 length: 12
D gene: .
J gene: TRBJ2-1
clone size: .
V gene: TRBV7-9
CDR3 DNA: TGTGCCAGCAGCGCTCACCTAAATGAGCAGTTCTTC
CDR3 protein: CASSAHLNEQFF

CDR3 length: 17
D gene: TRBD1
J gene: TRBJ2-3
clone size: once
V gene: TRBV3-1/TRBV3-2
CDR3 DNA: TGTGCCAGCAGCCTCGGGACAGCCTTCCCTTACACAGATACGCAGTATTTT
CDR3 protein: CASSLGTAFPYTDTQYF

CDR3 length: 13
D gene: .
J gene: TRBJ2-2
clone size: few
V gene: TRBV7-9
CDR3 DNA: TGTGCCAGCAGCTTGAGGGAAATCGGGGAGCTGTTTTTT
CDR3 protein: CASSLREIGELFF

CDR3 length: 14
D gene: TRBD2
J gene: TRBJ2-3
clone size: .
V gene: TRBV2
CDR3 DNA: TGTGCCAGCACCGGACTAGCGGGAGCAGATACGCAGTATTTT
CDR3 protein: CASTGLAGADTQYF

CDR3 length: 13
D gene: .
J gene: TRBJ1-1
clone size: .
V gene: TRBV7-3
CDR3 DNA: TGTGCCAGCAGCTTAACGGAGGGTACTGAAGCTTTCTTT
CDR3 protein: CASSLTEGTEAFF

CDR3 length: 17
D gene: TRBD2
J gene: TRBJ2-5
clone size: once
V gene: TRBV9
CDR3 DNA: TGTGCCAGCAGCGTAACAGCAACTAGCGGGGTTGGGGAGACCCAGTACTTC
CDR3 protein: CASSVTATSGVGETQYF

CDR3 length: 15
D gene: TRBD1
J gene: TRBJ1-4
clone size: .
V gene: TRBV27
CDR3 DNA: TGTGCCAGCAGTTTCTACCGGGACAGCCGATTCGGGCTGTTTTTT
CDR3 protein: CASSFYRDSRFGLFF

CDR3 length: 15
D gene: TRBD2
J gene: TRBJ2-7
clone size: .
V gene: TRBV10-3
CDR3 DNA: TGTGCCATCAGTCCCGGGACTAGCGGGTCCTACGAGCAGTACTTC
CDR3 protein: CAISPGTSGSYEQYF

CDR3 length: 15
D gene: TRBD2
J gene: TRBJ2-5
clone size: .
V gene: TRBV9
CDR3 DNA: TGTGCCAGCAGCGCCCCACTAGCGGGTGAAGAGACCCAGTACTTC
CDR3 protein: CASSAPLAGEETQYF

CDR3 length: 15
D gene: TRBD1
J gene: TRBJ1-2
clone size: .
V gene: TRBV4-1
CDR3 DNA: TGCGCCAGCAGCCAGGCCCCGGGACAGCTCTATGGCTACACCTTC
CDR3 protein: CASSQAPGQLYGYTF

CDR3 length: 15
D gene: TRBD1
J gene: TRBJ1-5
clone size: .
V gene: TRBV30
CDR3 DNA: TGTGCCTGGAGTGTACCGGGACAGATAAATCAGCCCCAGCATTTT
CDR3 protein: CAWSVPGQINQPQHF

CDR3 length: 15
D gene: .
J gene: TRBJ1-4
clone size: .
V gene: TRBV27
CDR3 DNA: TGTGCCAGCAGGGGATGGGGGGAGGGTAATGAAAAACTGTTTTTT
CDR3 protein: CASRGWGEGNEKLFF

CDR3 length: 17
D gene: .
J gene: TRBJ1-6
clone size: .
V gene: TRBV4-1
CDR3 DNA: TGCGCCAGCAGCCAAGATTTGGCGGATCTATCGGATTCACCCCTCCACTTT
CDR3 protein: CASSQDLADLSDSPLHF

CDR3 length: 14
D gene: .
J gene: TRBJ2-1
clone size: .
V gene: TRBV7-2
CDR3 DNA: TGTGCCAGCAGCCTCGGAGAGGCCGAGGGTGAGCAGTTCTTC
CDR3 protein: CASSLGEAEGEQFF

CDR3 length: 15
D gene: TRBD1
J gene: TRBJ1-3
clone size: .
V gene: TRBV10-3
CDR3 DNA: TGTGCCATCAGTGTTGGGACAGGGTACAGAAACACCATATATTTT
CDR3 protein: CAISVGTGYRNTIYF

CDR3 length: 13
D gene: .
J gene: TRBJ1-4
clone size: .
V gene: TRBV19
CDR3 DNA: TGTGCCAGTGGCGGGCGGGGGGCCTTTAAACTGTTTTTT
CDR3 protein: CASGGRGAFKLFF

CDR3 length: 13
D gene: .
J gene: TRBJ2-5
clone size: .
V gene: TRBV3-1/TRBV3-2
CDR3 DNA: TGTGCCAGCAGCGGGGGAGGAAGGGAGACCCAGTACTTC
CDR3 protein: CASSGGGRETQYF

CDR3 length: 14
D gene: .
J gene: TRBJ1-2
clone size: .
V gene: TRBV19
CDR3 DNA: TGTGCCAGTAGTATAGATCAGGGGAACTATGGCTACACCTTC
CDR3 protein: CASSIDQGNYGYTF

CDR3 length: 10
D gene: .
J gene: TRBJ1-5
clone size: .
V gene: TRBV28
CDR3 DNA: TGTGCCAGCAGTTTGAGGGACATCCATTTT
CDR3 protein: CASSLRDIHF

CDR3 length: 13
D gene: .
J gene: TRBJ2-1
clone size: .
V gene: TRBV27
CDR3 DNA: TGTGCCAGCAGTCCACCAGGTGGTTTATGGCAGTTCTTC
CDR3 protein: CASSPPGGLWQFF

CDR3 length: 15
D gene: .
J gene: TRBJ2-5
clone size: once
V gene: TRBV19
CDR3 DNA: TGTGCCAGTAGTGGTCCAGGACTGTCTAAGGAGACCCAGTACTTC
CDR3 protein: CASSGPGLSKETQYF

CDR3 length: 14
D gene: .
J gene: TRBJ2-5
clone size: .
V gene: TRBV9
CDR3 DNA: TGTGCCAGCAGCGTAACCACCGGGGAAGAGACCCAGTACTTC
CDR3 protein: CASSVTTGEETQYF

CDR3 length: 13
D gene: .
J gene: TRBJ1-6
clone size: .
V gene: TRBV10-1
CDR3 DNA: TGCGCCAGCTCAATCGGGGGGGGCTCACCCCTCCACTTT
CDR3 protein: CASSIGGGSPLHF

CDR3 length: 18
D gene: TRBD2
J gene: TRBJ2-1
clone size: .
V gene: TRBV7-2
CDR3 DNA: TGTGCCAGCAGCCTTTACCCAGCGGGGGCTCGGGGCTACAATGAGCAGTTCTTC
CDR3 protein: CASSLYPAGARGYNEQFF

CDR3 length: 15
D gene: .
J gene: TRBJ2-5
clone size: .
V gene: TRBV9
CDR3 DNA: TGTGCCAGCAGCGTAGATGGGGCAGGGCAAGAGACCCAGTACTTC
CDR3 protein: CASSVDGAGQETQYF

CDR3 length: 13
D gene: .
J gene: TRBJ1-2
clone size: .
V gene: TRBV7-9
CDR3 DNA: TGTGCCAGCAGCTTAGAAGGGGCTCGAGGCTACACCTTC
CDR3 protein: CASSLEGARGYTF

CDR3 length: 15
D gene: .
J gene: TRBJ1-3
clone size: .
V gene: TRBV7-9
CDR3 DNA: TGTGCCAGCAGCTTATCGACAGGAACTGGAAACACCATATATTTT
CDR3 protein: CASSLSTGTGNTIYF

CDR3 length: 14
D gene: .
J gene: TRBJ2-3
clone size: .
V gene: TRBV5-6
CDR3 DNA: TGTGCCAGCAGCACTACTAGATTCACAGATACGCAGTATTTT
CDR3 protein: CASSTTRFTDTQYF

CDR3 length: 17
D gene: TRBD2
J gene: TRBJ2-5
clone size: once
V gene: TRBV3-1/TRBV3-2
CDR3 DNA: TGTGCCAGCACCCGTCTAGCGGGGGGGCTGGGTCGGGAGACCCAGTACTTC
CDR3 protein: CASTRLAGGLGRETQYF

CDR3 length: 14
D gene: .
J gene: TRBJ1-2
clone size: .
V gene: TRBV19
CDR3 DNA: TGTGCCAGTAGTACAGACAACAATGGCTATGGCTACACCTTC
CDR3 protein: CASSTDNNGYGYTF

CDR3 length: 12
D gene: .
J gene: TRBJ2-1
clone size: .
V gene: TRBV6-6
CDR3 DNA: TGTGCCAGCAGTGGAGCACGGAGTGAGCAGTTCTTC
CDR3 protein: CASSGARSEQFF

CDR3 length: 13
D gene: TRBD2
J gene: TRBJ2-7
clone size: .
V gene: TRBV12-5
CDR3 DNA: TGTGCTAGTGGACTCGAACTAGCGGCCGGGCAGTACTTC
CDR3 protein: CASGLELAAGQYF

CDR3 length: 19
D gene: TRBD1
J gene: TRBJ2-5
clone size: few
V gene: TRBV19
CDR3 DNA: TGTGCCAGTAGTATGGTAGGGACAGGCGGTCGGGCCCTAATTGGGACCCAGTACTTC
CDR3 protein: CASSMVGTGGRALIGTQYF

CDR3 length: 14
D gene: TRBD1
J gene: TRBJ1-1
clone size: few
V gene: TRBV7-9
CDR3 DNA: TGTGCCAGCAGCTTTTGGACAGGACGAACTGAAGCTTTCTTT
CDR3 protein: CASSFWTGRTEAFF

CDR3 length: 14
D gene: .
J gene: TRBJ2-5
clone size: .
V gene: TRBV5-8
CDR3 DNA: TGTGCCAGCAGCTTGAGCACAGTCCAAGAGACCCAGTACTTC
CDR3 protein: CASSLSTVQETQYF

CDR3 length: 15
D gene: .
J gene: TRBJ1-1
clone size: .
V gene: TRBV12-1
CDR3 DNA: TGTGCCAGCAGCTTTAAGGACAGGGCAGACCCTGAAGCTTTCTTT
CDR3 protein: CASSFKDRADPEAFF

CDR3 length: 16
D gene: TRBD2
J gene: TRBJ2-5
clone size: .
V gene: TRBV5-6
CDR3 DNA: TGTGCCAGCAGCTTGGGAGTAGCGGGAGTATTAGAGACCCAGTACTTC
CDR3 protein: CASSLGVAGVLETQYF

CDR3 length: 16
D gene: TRBD2
J gene: TRBJ2-7
clone size: .
V gene: TRBV7-2
CDR3 DNA: TGTGCCAGCAGCATGACTAGCGGGACGCCCCATTACGAGCAGTACTTC
CDR3 protein: CASSMTSGTPHYEQYF

CDR3 length: 14
D gene: TRBD1
J gene: TRBJ2-7
clone size: .
V gene: TRBV6-5
CDR3 DNA: TGTGCCAGCACATTATGGACAGGGGGTAACGAGCAGTACTTC
CDR3 protein: CASTLWTGGNEQYF